In its sample, the clone carrying this T cell receptor beta chain was seen many times. Its antigen is not known. V dropped 3 bases and J dropped 10 bases, with 20 bases sitting between them. This CDR3 is 15 amino acids long. Germline CDR1 and CDR2: MGHRA and YSYEKL. The data originate from a study of spatial heterogeneity in lung cancer. Study at large: Beta-chain sequences consistently outnumbered alpha-chain sequences in detection. General study points: At resection, ubiquitous expanded tumor TCRs appeared in blood more than at follow-up.

Time point indicated: sample taken at primary tumor resection. Sequencing covered unsorted whole RNA taken from tumor, nontumor lung or frozen PBMC. Every molecule of TCR cDNA had its own unique molecular identifier. Each CDR3 protein is one row after TCRdb ran MiXCR on the 5' RACE reads. The sample consists of some 37,000 distinct CDR3 sequences, 4% to 6% of them appearing once. This sequence originates from a female donor with early-stage non-small cell lung cancer. The chain combines TRBV4-1 with TRBJ2-3; a possible D gene is TRBD1 (5 bases). Sample: PBMCs, taken at surgery. CDR3 nucleotide sequence: TGCGCCAGCAGCCAGGGGCCAGTCTACGTTGGGGCGCAGTATTTT. Its protein is CASSQGPVYVGAQYF.